This passage covers 14 T cell receptor beta chains from one sample sequenced in a study of T-cell memory formation after mild COVID-19. TCRdb itself ran the 5' RACE reads through MiXCR, one entry per CDR3 protein. The table shows about 150,000 distinct CDR3 sequences, with more than 12% occurring only once. Sequencing was carried out using PBMCs or a T cell subset sorted from them (not recorded which). These receptor sequences come from an adult woman who had mild COVID-19 (a few samples of this study predate the infection). Cell type and time point are not known.

The rearrangement joins TRBV6-5 to TRBJ2-1; D is perhaps TRBD2 (6 bases). Per germline, CDR1 MNHEY and CDR2 SVGAGI. The CDR3 covers 16 residues. V lost 2 bases and J 8 bases, leaving 19 bases between the germline ends. The CDR3 reads CASSYGWDGSIDEQFF. In DNA, the CDR3 is TGTGCCAGCAGTTACGGGTGGGACGGGAGTATCGATGAGCAGTTCTTC.

V and J are TRBV11-2 and TRBJ1-6, with TRBD1 identical over 9 bases. Germline V gene sequence: CDR1 SGHAT, CDR2 FQNNGV. The trim removed 5 bases at V and 7 bases at J, leaving 3 bases unmatched. CDR3 length: 14 amino acids. The CDR3 sequence: CASSPGTGNSPLHF. The CDR3 region has the DNA TGTGCCAGCAGCCCCGGGACAGGGAATTCACCCCTCCACTTT.

The chain is built from TRBV29-1 and TRBJ2-7; 11 bases are shared with TRBD2. J was trimmed by 4 bases and V by 6 bases; bases with no gene match: 23. This CDR3 spans 19 amino acids. From germline, CDR1 is SQVTM and CDR2 ANQGSEA. The CDR3 DNA is TGCAGCGTCGCCGAACCGGGACTAGCGGCTACCGGCGGGGCTTACGAGCAGTACTTC. Its translation: CSVAEPGLAATGGAYEQYF.

This chain connects TRBV7-9 to TRBJ1-1; 10 nucleotides line up with TRBD1. The germline gives CDR1 SEHNR, CDR2 FQNEAQ (reference sequence). CDR3 length equals 18 residues. V lost 4 bases and J lost 0; bases outside the gene matches: 11. The CDR3 DNA follows: TGTGCCAGCAGCTCTCGAATCCGGGACAGGGGACTGAACACTGAAGCTTTCTTT. As protein: CASSSRIRDRGLNTEAFF.

The V call is TRBV6-1, the J call TRBJ2-5; D could derive from TRBD1 or TRBD2 (6 bases each). The CDR3 runs 14 residues. Germline V gene lookup returns CDR1 MNHNS and CDR2 SASEGT. The V and J ends lost 6 bases and 2 bases respectively, with 13 bases between them. CDR3 sequence reads: CASRKGGQQETQYF. Written as DNA, the CDR3 is TGTGCCAGCAGGAAGGGGGGCCAGCAAGAGACCCAGTACTTC.

The V gene is TRBV10-3, the J gene TRBJ1-4; D is ambiguous. CDR1 and CDR2 from the germline V gene are ENHRY and SYGVKD. Trimming cost V 8 bases and J 5 bases, with 12 bases left between them. The CDR3 runs 13 residues. The CDR3 DNA reads as TGTGCCATCGGTGCCGGGATGAATGAAAAACTGTTTTTT. It translates to CAIGAGMNEKLFF.

This chain connects TRBV25-1 to TRBJ1-2; D gene uncertain. Per the germline V gene, CDR1 is MGHDK and CDR2 is SYGVNS. This CDR3 has 11 amino acids. V dropped 3 bases and J dropped 2 bases, with 1 base sitting between them. The CDR3 DNA follows: TGTGCCAGCAGTGACAACTATGGCTACACCTTC. Protein sequence: CASSDNYGYTF.

The rearrangement uses TRBV5-1 and TRBJ2-1; D ambiguous. The CDR3 consists of 15 residues. Trimming shortened V by 0 bases and J by 3 bases, and 10 bases separated the two germline ends. The germline V gene has CDR1 SGHRS and CDR2 YFSETQ. This CDR3 is CASSLAGNVYNEQFF. In DNA form, the CDR3 reads TGCGCCAGCAGCTTGGCTGGCAACGTCTACAATGAGCAGTTCTTC. The whole variable domain, filled in from reference TRBV5-1 and TRBJ2-1, reads KAGVTQTPRYLIKTRGQQVTLSCSPISGHRSVSWYQQTPGQGLQFLFEYFSETQRNKGNFPGRFSGRQFSNSRSEMNVSTLELGDSALYLCASSLAGNVYNEQFFGPGTRLTVL.

This clonotype was seen more than once but under ten times. One junction end disagrees with the germline gene, perhaps due to a read error. The gene calls are TRBV7-2 and TRBJ2-7; 7 positions agree with TRBD2. CDR3 length: 13 amino acids. Germline lookup yields CDR1 SGHTA and CDR2 FQGNSA. CDR3 in DNA: TGTGCCAGCAGCGTTAGCGGGTCCTCCGAGCAGTACTTC. Its protein is CASSVSGSSEQYF.

The chain uses TRBV4-2 and TRBJ1-2, with D perhaps matching TRBD1 (5 bases). The length of the CDR3 is 16 residues. Per germline, CDR1 LGHNA and CDR2 YNFKEQ. V dropped 0 bases and J dropped 5 bases, with 16 bases sitting between them. The CDR3 here is CASSQDTQGGGYGYTF. The CDR3 nucleotides are TGTGCCAGCAGCCAAGATACCCAGGGTGGAGGGTATGGCTACACCTTC.

The J gene is TRBJ2-7, the V gene TRBV7-6; no reliable D call. From germline, CDR1 is SGHVS and CDR2 FNYEAQ. The CDR3 runs 14 residues. Trimming removed 2 bases from V and 0 bases from J, with 8 bases in between. This CDR3 is CASSLLYSSYEQYF. The CDR3 coding sequence is TGTGCCAGCAGCTTACTGTATAGCTCCTACGAGCAGTACTTC.

The chain has TRBV12-3 or TRBV12-4 and TRBJ1-1; D is uncertain. The CDR3 is 10 residues long. V gave up 10 bases and J gave up 6 bases, with 9 bases separating them. The CDR3 coding sequence is TGTGCCACCGGACGGCCTGAAGCTTTCTTT. This codes for CATGRPEAFF.

The J gene is TRBJ1-5, the V gene TRBV27; TRBD1 matches 7 bases. With 3 bases clipped from V and 0 bases from J, the junction kept 11 bases outside the gene matches. Germline assignment: CDR1 MNHEY and CDR2 SMNVEV (reference sequence). The CDR3 spans 18 residues. This CDR3 reads CASSLTFPRTGSNQPQHF. The DNA for the CDR3 is TGTGCCAGCAGTTTGACCTTCCCTAGGACAGGTAGCAATCAGCCCCAGCATTTT.

This clonotype came up a few times. CDR3 sequence: CASSSVRDTEAFF. The CDR3 region has the DNA TGTGCCAGCAGTTCGGTGCGGGACACTGAAGCTTTCTTT. The J gene is TRBJ1-1, the V gene TRBV7-9; D is unresolved. CDR3 length equals 13 residues. V lost 6 bases, J lost 3 bases, and 11 bases lay in between. Germline assignment: CDR1 SEHNR and CDR2 FQNEAQ (reference sequence).